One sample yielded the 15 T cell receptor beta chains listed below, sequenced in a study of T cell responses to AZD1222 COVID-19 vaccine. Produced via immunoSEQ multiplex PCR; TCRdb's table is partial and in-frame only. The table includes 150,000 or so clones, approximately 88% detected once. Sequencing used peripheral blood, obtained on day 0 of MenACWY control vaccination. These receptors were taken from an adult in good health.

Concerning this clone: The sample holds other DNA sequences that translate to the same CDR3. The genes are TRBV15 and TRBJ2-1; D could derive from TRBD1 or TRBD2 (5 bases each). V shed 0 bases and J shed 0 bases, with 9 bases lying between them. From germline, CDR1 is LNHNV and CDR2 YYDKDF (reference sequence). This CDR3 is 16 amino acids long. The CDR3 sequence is CATSRDGGSSYNEQFF. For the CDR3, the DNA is TGTGCCACCAGCAGAGATGGGGGAAGCTCCTACAATGAGCAGTTCTTC.

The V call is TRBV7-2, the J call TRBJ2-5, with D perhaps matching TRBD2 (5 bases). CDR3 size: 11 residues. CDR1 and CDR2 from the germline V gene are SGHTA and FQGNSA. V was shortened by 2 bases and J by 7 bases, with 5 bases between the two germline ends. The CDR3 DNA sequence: TGTGCCAGCAGCTTACGGGGGACCCAGTACTTC. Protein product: CASSLRGTQYF.

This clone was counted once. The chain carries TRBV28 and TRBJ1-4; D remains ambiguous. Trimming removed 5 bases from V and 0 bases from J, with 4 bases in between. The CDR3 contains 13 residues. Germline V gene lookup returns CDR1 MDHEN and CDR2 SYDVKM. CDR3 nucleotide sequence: TGTGCCAGCAGTCCTGCAACTAATGAAAAACTGTTTTTT. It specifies CASSPATNEKLFF.

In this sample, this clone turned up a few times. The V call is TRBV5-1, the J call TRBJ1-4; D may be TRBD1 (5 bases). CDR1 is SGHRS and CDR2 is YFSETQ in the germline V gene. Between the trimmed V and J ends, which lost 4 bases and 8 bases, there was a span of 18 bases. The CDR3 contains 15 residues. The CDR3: CASSPRQYHREKLFF. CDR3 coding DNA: TGCGCCAGCAGCCCGAGACAGTATCATAGAGAAAAACTGTTTTTT.

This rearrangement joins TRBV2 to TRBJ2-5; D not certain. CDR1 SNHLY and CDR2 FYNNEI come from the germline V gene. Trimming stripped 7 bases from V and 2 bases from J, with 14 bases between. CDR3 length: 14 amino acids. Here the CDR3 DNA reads TGTGCCAGCAATTGGTCTGGCAGGCAAGAGACCCAGTACTTC. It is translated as CASNWSGRQETQYF.

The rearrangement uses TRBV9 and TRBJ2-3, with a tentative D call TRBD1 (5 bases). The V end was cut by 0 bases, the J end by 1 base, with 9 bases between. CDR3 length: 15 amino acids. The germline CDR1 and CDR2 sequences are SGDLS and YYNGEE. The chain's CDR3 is CASSVGQGGTDTQYF. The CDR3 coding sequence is TGTGCCAGCAGCGTAGGCCAAGGGGGCACAGATACGCAGTATTTT.

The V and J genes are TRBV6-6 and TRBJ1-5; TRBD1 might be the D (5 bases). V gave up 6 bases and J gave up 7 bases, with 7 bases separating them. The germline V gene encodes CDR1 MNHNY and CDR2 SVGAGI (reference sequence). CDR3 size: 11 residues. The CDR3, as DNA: TGTGCCAGCAGGGGGCGGCAGCCCCAGCATTTT. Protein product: CASRGRQPQHF.

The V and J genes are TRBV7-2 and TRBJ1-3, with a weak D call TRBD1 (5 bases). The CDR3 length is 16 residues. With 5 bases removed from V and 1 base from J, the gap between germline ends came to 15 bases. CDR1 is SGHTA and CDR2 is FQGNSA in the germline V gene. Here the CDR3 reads CASSQERAGSGNTIYF. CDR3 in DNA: TGTGCCAGCAGCCAGGAGCGGGCAGGGTCTGGAAACACCATATATTTT.

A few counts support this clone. DNA for the CDR3: TGTGCCAGCAGCCGGGACAGGACTTACGAGCAGTACTTC. This sequence encodes CASSRDRTYEQYF. The V call is TRBV5-4, the J call TRBJ2-7; 8 bases fit TRBD1. CDR1 and CDR2 (germline): SGHNT, YYREEE (reference sequence). This CDR3 has 13 residues. V dropped 4 bases and J dropped 4; count of bases not matched to a gene: 4.

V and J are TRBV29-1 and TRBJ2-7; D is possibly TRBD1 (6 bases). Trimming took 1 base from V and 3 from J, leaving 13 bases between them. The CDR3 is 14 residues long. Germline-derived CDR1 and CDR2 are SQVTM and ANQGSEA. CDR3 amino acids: CSVEVVGTRYEQYF. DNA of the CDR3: TGCAGCGTTGAAGTAGTCGGGACACGCTACGAGCAGTACTTC.

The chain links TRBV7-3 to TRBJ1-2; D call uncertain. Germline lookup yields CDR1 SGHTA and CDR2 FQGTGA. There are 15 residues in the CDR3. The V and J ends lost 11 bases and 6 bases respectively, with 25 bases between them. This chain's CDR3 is CAGRAGCCAVNGYTF. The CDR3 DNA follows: TGTGCCGGGAGGGCCGGCTGCTGCGCTGTCAATGGCTACACCTTC.

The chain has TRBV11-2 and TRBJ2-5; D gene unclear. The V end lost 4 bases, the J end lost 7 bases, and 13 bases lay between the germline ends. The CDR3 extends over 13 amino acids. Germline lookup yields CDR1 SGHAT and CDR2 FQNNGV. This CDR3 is CASSSDSPWTQYF. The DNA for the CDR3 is TGTGCCAGCAGCTCTGATAGCCCATGGACCCAGTACTTC.

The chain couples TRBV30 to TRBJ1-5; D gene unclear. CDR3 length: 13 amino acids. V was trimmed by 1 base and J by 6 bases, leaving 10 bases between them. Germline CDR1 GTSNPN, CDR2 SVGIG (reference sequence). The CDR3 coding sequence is TGTGCCTGGAGTGGGTGGGGTGCTCAGCCCCAGCATTTT. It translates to CAWSGWGAQPQHF. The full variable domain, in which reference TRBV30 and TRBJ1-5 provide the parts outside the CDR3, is SQTIHQWPATLVQPVGSPLSLECTVEGTSNPNLYWYRQAAGRGLQLLFYSVGIGQISSEVPQNLSASRPQDRQFILSSKKLLLSDSGFYLCAWSGWGAQPQHFGDGTRLSIL.

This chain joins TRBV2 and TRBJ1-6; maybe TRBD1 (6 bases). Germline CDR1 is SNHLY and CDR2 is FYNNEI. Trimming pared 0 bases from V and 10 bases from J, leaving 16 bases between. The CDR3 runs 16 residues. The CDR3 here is CASSEAGAGAGSPLHF. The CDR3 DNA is TGTGCCAGCAGTGAAGCGGGGGCAGGGGCAGGATCACCCCTCCACTTT.

The CDR3 nucleotides are TGTGCCAGCAGCTACGGACAGATACGAGGCTACACCTTC. This gives the protein CASSYGQIRGYTF. This chain uses TRBV7-2 with TRBJ1-2, with D perhaps TRBD1 (6 bases). Between the trimmed V and J ends, which lost 4 bases and 8 bases, there was a span of 14 bases. The CDR3 runs to 13 residues. CDR1 is SGHTA, CDR2 FQGNSA, per germline.